This T cell receptor (beta chain) was captured by sequencing in a study of graft-versus-host responses after intestinal transplantation. The overall study: All of the recipients had induction that used anti-thymocyte globulin, then tacrolimus and steroids for approximately 3 years. Study outcomes and limitations: There was an association between peak levels of circulating GvH clones and early post-transplant HvG declines.

A word on this clone: Its matching antigen is unknown.

Sequencing used immunoSEQ multiplex PCR; TCRdb keeps in-frame clones, though not all of them. Of about 85,000 clones in the sample, approximately 90% were seen once. The source material was unstimulated CD8+ T cells sorted from spleen or lymph node cells, sampled before transplant. The clonotype was recovered from a human donor who was the organ donor for an intestinal transplant.

The CDR3 region is CASIWDREGANYGYTF. The CDR3 region has the DNA TGTGCCAGCATCTGGGACAGGGAAGGGGCCAACTATGGCTACACCTTC. This chain uses TRBV2 with TRBJ1-2, with 9 nucleotides matching TRBD1. CDR1 and CDR2 from the germline V gene are SNHLY and FYNNEI. Germline trimming cut 7 bases from V and 2 bases from J; bases unmatched to any gene: 11. The length of the CDR3 is 16 residues. Full variable domain (rest looked up from reference TRBV2 and TRBJ1-2): EPEVTQTPSHQVTQMGQEVILRCVPISNHLYFYWYRQILGQKVEFLVSFYNNEISEKSEIFDDQFSVERPDGSNFTLKIRSTKLEDSAMYFCASIWDREGANYGYTFGSGTRLTVV.